This T cell receptor beta chain was captured in a study of early T cells in non-severe SARS-CoV-2 infection. Overall study: Investigators sequenced bulk RNA drawn from unsorted whole blood, and chains remained unpaired. Study-wide results and limits: Matching with VDJdb favored anti-spike CD8 responses (missing private and CD4 specificities).

Comments on this clonotype: What it binds is not known.

CDR1 and CDR2 from the germline V gene are MNHNY and SVGAGI (reference sequence). V gave up 0 bases and J gave up 0 bases, with 8 bases separating them. The CDR3 length is 16 residues. Unique molecular identifiers were affixed to single, distinct cDNA molecules. TCRdb recomputed calls from the 5' RACE reads with MiXCR, one row per CDR3 protein. The sample records roughly 62,000 distinct CDR3 sequences, 6.5% to 8.5% being singletons. The material sequenced was whole blood. The chain carries TRBV6-6 and TRBJ1-4; D gene uncertain. This TCR was sampled from an adult who was a healthcare worker with PCR-confirmed SARS-CoV-2 infection or an uninfected control (not recorded which). The CDR3 loop is CASSYSEIATNEKLFF. As DNA, the CDR3 is TGTGCCAGCAGTTACTCTGAGATTGCAACTAATGAAAAACTGTTTTTT.